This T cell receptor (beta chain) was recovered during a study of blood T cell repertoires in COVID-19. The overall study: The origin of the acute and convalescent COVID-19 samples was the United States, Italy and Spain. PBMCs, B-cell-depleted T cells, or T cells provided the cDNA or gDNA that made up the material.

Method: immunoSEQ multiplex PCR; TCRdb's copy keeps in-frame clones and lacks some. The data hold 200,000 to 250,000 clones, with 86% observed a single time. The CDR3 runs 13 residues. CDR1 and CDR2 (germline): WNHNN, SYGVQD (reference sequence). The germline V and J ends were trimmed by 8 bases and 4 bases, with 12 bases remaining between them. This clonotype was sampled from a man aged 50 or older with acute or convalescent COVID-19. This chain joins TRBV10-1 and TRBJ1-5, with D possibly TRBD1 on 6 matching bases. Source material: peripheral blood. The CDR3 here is CASAGALNQPQHF. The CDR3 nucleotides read TGCGCCAGCGCGGGGGCCCTGAATCAGCCCCAGCATTTT.